In its sample, the clone carrying this T cell receptor (beta chain) was seen many times. The antigen is unknown. This record belongs to a study of Graves' ophthalmopathy and Graves' hyperthyroidism. RNA transcripts were the source from which TCR beta CDR3 regions were amplified. A first-round RT-PCR used HTBI primers, followed by a second-round multiplex PCR. TCRdb called the multiplex PCR reads again in MiXCR, with one record for every CDR3 protein. The repertoire holds about 500,000 distinct CDR3 sequences, with 13% to 15% as singletons. Germline V lookup: CDR1 DFQATT, CDR2 SNEGSKA (reference sequence). This CDR3 contains 15 residues. With V trimmed by 1 base and J by 0 bases, 1 base remained unmatched. Broader study findings: Most thyroid clonotypes with frequency above 0.001 were detected in blood too.

The TCR comes from a woman aged 25-40 years with Graves' ophthalmopathy. Material for sequencing was blood. The chain links TRBV20-1 to TRBJ2-7; 12 positions agree with TRBD2. CDR3 nucleotides: TGCAGTGCTAGAGGGACTAGCGGGAACTCCTACGAGCAGTACTTC. Protein: CSARGTSGNSYEQYF.